This T cell receptor (beta chain) was observed in a study of human T cells and chemical hapten exposure. Time point defined: patch test 3, about 24 weeks after DPC sensitization. Treatment defined: therapeutic diphenylcyclopropenone sensitization with weekly scalp DPC. Every patch test was put on after a blood sample was taken. Between the trimmed V and J ends, which lost 0 bases and 2 bases, there was a span of 11 bases. The CDR3 consists of 15 residues. CDR1 and CDR2 (germline): SGDLS, YYNGEE. General observations from the study: In comparison with controls, expanded TCRs gave rise to a significantly larger number of large CDR3 similarity clusters.

In its sample, this clonotype was seen many times. What it binds is unknown. TCRdb re-called the RACE reads through MiXCR, storing one row per CDR3 protein. The repertoire includes 55,000 to 75,000 distinct CDR3 sequences, under 15% of them detected once, and 2.4% sits in the top ten. The sequence derives from a man aged 25 to 40 with alopecia areata. Some clones in this sample may be carry-over from other donors' samples. Specimen: whole blood, collected in connection with sensitization to the hapten diphenylcyclopropenone (DPC). The chain employs TRBV9 and TRBJ2-5; possible D gene TRBD1, 6 bases. CDR3: CASSVAPGVQETQYF. In nucleotides, the CDR3 is TGTGCCAGCAGCGTAGCCCCAGGGGTTCAAGAGACCCAGTACTTC.